This T cell receptor beta chain is from a study of T cell responses to AZD1222 COVID-19 vaccine. Study results and caveats: Among vaccine-associated CD4 TCRs, coverage spanned spike, with dominance at 160-218 and 743-854. Without day 14 samples, only post-peak T cell repertoires were studied. Spike-specific TCRs gained breadth and depth after people received two AZD1222 doses.

In regard to this clone: Antigen specificity is unknown.

Method: immunoSEQ multiplex PCR; TCRdb's copy keeps in-frame clones and lacks some. The sample has 120,000 or so clones, around nine tenths seen once. CDR1 is ENHRY, CDR2 SYGVKD, per germline. The V and J ends lost 4 bases and 0 bases respectively, with 8 bases between them. The CDR3 contains 14 residues. Here the sequenced sample was peripheral blood, taken 28 days after the second AZD1222 dose. V usage is TRBV10-3 and J usage is TRBJ2-3; D is unresolved. This receptor was obtained from an adult who received the AZD1222 COVID-19 vaccine. CDR3 sequence: CAISGLTSTDTQYF. The CDR3 nucleotides are TGTGCCATCAGTGGACTCACTAGCACAGATACGCAGTATTTT.